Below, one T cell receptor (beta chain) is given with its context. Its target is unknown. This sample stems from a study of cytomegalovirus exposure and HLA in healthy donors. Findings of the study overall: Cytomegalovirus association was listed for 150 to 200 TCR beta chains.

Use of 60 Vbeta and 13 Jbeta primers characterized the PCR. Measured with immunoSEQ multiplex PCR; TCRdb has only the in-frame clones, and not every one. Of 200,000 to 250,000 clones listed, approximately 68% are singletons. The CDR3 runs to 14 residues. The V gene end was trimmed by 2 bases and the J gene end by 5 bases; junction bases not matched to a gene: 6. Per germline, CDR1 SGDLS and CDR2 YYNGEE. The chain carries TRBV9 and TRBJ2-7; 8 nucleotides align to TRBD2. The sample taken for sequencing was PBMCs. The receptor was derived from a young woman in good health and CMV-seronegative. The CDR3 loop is CASSVFGGANEQYF. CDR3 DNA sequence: TGTGCCAGCAGCGTTTTCGGGGGGGCGAACGAGCAGTACTTC.